This T cell receptor beta chain was retrieved from a study of blood T cell repertoires in COVID-19. Study context: The United States, Italy and Spain were the sources of the acute and convalescent COVID-19 samples. The analysed material was cDNA or gDNA that came from T cells, B-cell-depleted T cells, or PBMCs.

The data were produced by immunoSEQ multiplex PCR, yet TCRdb's version contains in-frame clones alone and is incomplete. The profile shows 220,000 or so clones, almost 90% of them singletons. Cohorts were determined from participant-reported clinical history. The V end lost 7 bases, the J end lost 5 bases, and 20 bases lay between the germline ends. The germline V gene has CDR1 MDHEN and CDR2 SYDVKM. This CDR3 comprises 15 residues. V and J are TRBV28 and TRBJ2-5; D is perhaps TRBD2 (5 bases). What was sequenced was PBMCs or T cells enriched from blood (not recorded which). This receptor was obtained from a woman aged 50 to 60 with acute COVID-19. The CDR3 DNA follows: TGTGCCAGCACCCCTCTCAGCGGTCCTCGCGAGACCCAGTACTTC. Its protein product is CASTPLSGPRETQYF.